This T cell receptor (beta chain) was recovered during a study of blood T cell repertoires in COVID-19. The overall study: Sources were T cells, B-cell-depleted T cells, or PBMCs; the material itself was cDNA or gDNA.

Authors' methods: Reference gene primer amplification gave nucleated cell count estimates. Data came from immunoSEQ multiplex PCR; TCRdb stores just in-frame clones and leaves some out. V and J calls and clone size follow that table, whereas D and trimming were derived from the DNA. The profile shows around 310,000 clones, over 75% of them singletons. Clinical histories supplied by participants themselves formed the basis of cohort assignment. The CDR3 has 15 residues. The germline V gene has CDR1 SGHTA and CDR2 FQGNSA. Trimming took off 5 bases at V and 6 bases at J, with 17 bases between the two ends.

The rearrangement links TRBV7-2 to TRBJ2-4, with a weak D call TRBD2 (7 bases). The sequenced sample was PBMCs or T cells enriched from blood (not recorded which). This receptor was taken from a woman in her forties who had recovered from COVID-19. The CDR3, as DNA: TGTGCCAGCAGCCTAGAGGGGGGAGGGGTAAACATTCAGTACTTC. This gives the protein CASSLEGGGVNIQYF.